Many counts were recorded for the clone carrying this T cell receptor beta chain. What it binds is unknown. The CDR3 totals 13 residues. The ends were cut back, 3 bases at V and 5 bases at J, with 8 bases in the middle. CDR1 WNHNN and CDR2 SYGVQD come from the germline V gene (reference sequence). Patients newly diagnosed with hyperthyroidism, under 2 months' duration, were aged 18 to 65, the study reports. Excluded: other autoimmune disease, uncontrolled infection, pregnancy or lactation. Diagnostic conclusions were grounded in clinical symptoms, serum thyroxine, TRAb, thyroid ultrasound and orbital computed tomography. The data stem from a study of Graves' ophthalmopathy and Graves' hyperthyroidism. Whole-study findings and limits: Also, most clonotypes expanded in the thyroid above 0.001 frequency appeared in blood.

Amplification from RNA transcripts yielded the TCR beta CDR3 regions. Following a first-round RT-PCR that used HTBI primers, a second-round multiplex PCR was carried out. TCRdb itself ran the multiplex PCR reads through MiXCR, one entry per CDR3 protein. There are 900,000 to 1,200,000 distinct CDR3 sequences in the sample; 36% occur only once, and 11% lies in the top ten. The source of this sequence is an adult man with Graves' hyperthyroidism. The sample taken for sequencing was peripheral blood or thyroid tissue (not recorded which). V is TRBV10-1 and J is TRBJ1-5; TRBD1 might be the D (5 bases). CDR3 bases: TGCGCCAGCAGTGAAAGGGGCGATCAGCCCCAGCATTTT. It is translated as CASSERGDQPQHF.